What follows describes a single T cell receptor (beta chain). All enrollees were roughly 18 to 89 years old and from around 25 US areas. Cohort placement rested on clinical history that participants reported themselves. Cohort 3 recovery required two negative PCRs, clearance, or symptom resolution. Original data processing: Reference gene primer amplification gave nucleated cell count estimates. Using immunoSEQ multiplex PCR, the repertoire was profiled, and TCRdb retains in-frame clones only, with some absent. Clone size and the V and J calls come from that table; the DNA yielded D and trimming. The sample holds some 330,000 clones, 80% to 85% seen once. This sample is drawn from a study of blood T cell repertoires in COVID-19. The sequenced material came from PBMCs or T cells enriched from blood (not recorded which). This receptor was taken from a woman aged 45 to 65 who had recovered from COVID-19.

CDR3 sequence reads: CASSTRQLGPQHF. The CDR3 coding sequence is TGTGCCAGCAGCACTAGGCAGCTGGGACCCCAGCATTTT. The chain employs TRBV7-2 and TRBJ1-5; D remains ambiguous. Germline CDR1 SGHTA, CDR2 FQGNSA. The CDR3 contains 13 residues. The germline V and J ends were trimmed by 5 bases and 10 bases, with 15 bases remaining between them. The full variable domain, rest sourced from reference TRBV7-2 and TRBJ1-5, is GAGVSQSPSNKVTEKGKDVELRCDPISGHTALYWYRQSLGQGLEFLIYFQGNSAPDKSGLPSDRFSAERTGGSVSTLTIQRTQQEDSAVYLCASSTRQLGPQHFGDGTRLSIL.